This entry describes one TCR beta chain. Germline CDR1 reads GTSNPN; CDR2 reads SVGIG (reference sequence). Trimming left V 1 base short and J 6 bases short, with 6 bases between. The CDR3 runs to 12 residues. These data come from a study of technical replicates of blood from a few donors. Clones were read by immunoSEQ multiplex PCR, and TCRdb kept only the in-frame ones, dropping some. The sample has tens of thousands of clones, about 93% seen once. The TCR was taken from a human donor in good health. Some clones in this sample may be carry-over from other donors' samples. The sequenced sample consisted of PBMCs. The J gene is TRBJ2-2, the V gene TRBV30; D gene ambiguous. This chain's CDR3 is CAWSAVAGELFF. In nucleotides, the CDR3 is TGTGCCTGGAGTGCGGTGGCCGGGGAGCTGTTTTTT.